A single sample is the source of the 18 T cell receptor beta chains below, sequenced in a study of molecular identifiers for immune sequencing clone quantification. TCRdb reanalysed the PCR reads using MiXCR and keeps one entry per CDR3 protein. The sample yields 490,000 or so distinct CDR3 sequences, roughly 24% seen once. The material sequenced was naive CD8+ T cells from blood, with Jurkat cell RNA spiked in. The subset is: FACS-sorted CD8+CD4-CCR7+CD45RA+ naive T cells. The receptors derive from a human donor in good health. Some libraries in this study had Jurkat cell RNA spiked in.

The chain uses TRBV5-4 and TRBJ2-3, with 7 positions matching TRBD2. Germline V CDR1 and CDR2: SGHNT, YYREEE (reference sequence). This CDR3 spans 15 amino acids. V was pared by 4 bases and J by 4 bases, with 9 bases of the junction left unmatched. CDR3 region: CASSDQRDLPDTQYF. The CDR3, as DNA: TGTGCCAGCAGCGACCAGCGGGATCTACCAGATACGCAGTATTTT. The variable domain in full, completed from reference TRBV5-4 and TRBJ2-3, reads ETGVTQSPTHLIKTRGQQVTLRCSSQSGHNTVSWYQQALGQGPQFIFQYYREEENGRGNFPPRFSGLQFPNYSSELNVNALELDDSALYLCASSDQRDLPDTQYFGPGTRLTVL.

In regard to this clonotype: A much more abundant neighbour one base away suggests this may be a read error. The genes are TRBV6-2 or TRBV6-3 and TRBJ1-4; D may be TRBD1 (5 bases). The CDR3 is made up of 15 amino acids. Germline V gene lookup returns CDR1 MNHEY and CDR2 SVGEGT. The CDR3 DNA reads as TGTGCCAGCAGGTCGACGACAGCAACTAATGGAAAACTGTTTTTT. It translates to CASRSTTATNGKLFF.

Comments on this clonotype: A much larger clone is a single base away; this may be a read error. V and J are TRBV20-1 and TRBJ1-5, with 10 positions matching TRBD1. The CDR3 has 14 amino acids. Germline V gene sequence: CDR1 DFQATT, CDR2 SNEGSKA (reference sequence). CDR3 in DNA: TGCGGTGCTAGAGGGACAGGGGGCAATCAGCCCCAGCATTTT. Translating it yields CGARGTGGNQPQHF.

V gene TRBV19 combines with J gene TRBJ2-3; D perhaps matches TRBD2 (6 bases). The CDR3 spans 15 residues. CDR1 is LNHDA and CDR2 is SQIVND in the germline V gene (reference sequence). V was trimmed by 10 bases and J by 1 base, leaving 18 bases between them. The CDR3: CATKPREEGTDTQYF. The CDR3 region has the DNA TGTGCCACCAAACCCAGGGAGGAGGGCACAGATACGCAGTATTTT.

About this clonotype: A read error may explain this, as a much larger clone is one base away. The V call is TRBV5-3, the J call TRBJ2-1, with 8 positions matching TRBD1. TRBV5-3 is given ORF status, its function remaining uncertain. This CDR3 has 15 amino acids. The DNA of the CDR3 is TGTGGCAGCAGCCCTGGGGACAGGAACTACAATGAGCAGTTCTTC. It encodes CGSSPGDRNYNEQFF.

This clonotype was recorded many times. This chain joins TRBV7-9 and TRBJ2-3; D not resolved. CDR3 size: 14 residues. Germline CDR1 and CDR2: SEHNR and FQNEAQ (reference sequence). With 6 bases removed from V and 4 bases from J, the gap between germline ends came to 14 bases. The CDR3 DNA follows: TGTGCCAGCAGTCCGTCCCTTAGGGCAGATACGCAGTATTTT. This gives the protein CASSPSLRADTQYF.

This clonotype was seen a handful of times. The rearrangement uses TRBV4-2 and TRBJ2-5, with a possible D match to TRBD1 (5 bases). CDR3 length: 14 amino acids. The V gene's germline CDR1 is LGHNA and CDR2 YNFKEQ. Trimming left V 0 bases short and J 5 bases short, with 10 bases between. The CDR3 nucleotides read TGTGCCAGCAGCCAAGAGACAGAATGGGAGACCCAGTACTTC. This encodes CASSQETEWETQYF.

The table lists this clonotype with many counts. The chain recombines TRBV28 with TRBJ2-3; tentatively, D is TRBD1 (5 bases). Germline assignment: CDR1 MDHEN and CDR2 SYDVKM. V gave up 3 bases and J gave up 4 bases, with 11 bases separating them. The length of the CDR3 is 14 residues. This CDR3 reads CASSFKGVPDTQYF. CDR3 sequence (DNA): TGTGCCAGCAGTTTTAAAGGGGTTCCAGATACGCAGTATTTT.

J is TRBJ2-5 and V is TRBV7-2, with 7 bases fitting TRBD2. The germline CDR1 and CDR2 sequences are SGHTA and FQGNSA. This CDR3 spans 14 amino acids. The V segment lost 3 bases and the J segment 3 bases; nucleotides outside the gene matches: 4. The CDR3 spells CASSFSGSKETQYF. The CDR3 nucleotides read TGTGCCAGCAGCTTTAGCGGGTCAAAAGAGACCCAGTACTTC.

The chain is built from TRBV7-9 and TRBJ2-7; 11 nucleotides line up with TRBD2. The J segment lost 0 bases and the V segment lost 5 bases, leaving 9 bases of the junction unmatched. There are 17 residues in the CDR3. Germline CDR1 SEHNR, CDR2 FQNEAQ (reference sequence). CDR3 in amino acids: CASSPPTGTSGSYEQYF. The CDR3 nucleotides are TGTGCCAGCAGCCCACCGACCGGGACTAGCGGCTCCTACGAGCAGTACTTC.

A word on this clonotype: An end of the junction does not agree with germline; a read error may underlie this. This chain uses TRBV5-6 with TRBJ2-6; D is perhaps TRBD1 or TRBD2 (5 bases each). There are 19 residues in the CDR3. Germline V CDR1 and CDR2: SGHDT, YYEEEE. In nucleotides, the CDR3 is TGTGCCGGCAGCGGTGTGGAAAGGGCAGGGTGGACTGGGGCCAACGTCCTGACTTTC. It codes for CAGSGVERAGWTGANVLTF.

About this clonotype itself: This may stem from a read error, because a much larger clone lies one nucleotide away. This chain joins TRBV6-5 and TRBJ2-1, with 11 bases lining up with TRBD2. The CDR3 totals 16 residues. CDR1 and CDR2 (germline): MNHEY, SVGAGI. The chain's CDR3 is CASSTDSGRAVNEQSF. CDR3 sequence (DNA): TGTGCCAGCAGTACCGATAGCGGGAGGGCCGTCAATGAGCAGTCCTTC.

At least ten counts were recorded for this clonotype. The CDR3 reads CASSEDAANTGELFF. DNA for the CDR3: TGTGCCAGCAGTGAGGATGCAGCGAACACCGGGGAGCTGTTTTTT. The chain has TRBV6-1 and TRBJ2-2; the D is unclear. Trimming left V 3 bases short and J 0 bases short, with 8 bases between. Germline-derived CDR1 and CDR2 are MNHNS and SASEGT. The CDR3 is 15 residues long.

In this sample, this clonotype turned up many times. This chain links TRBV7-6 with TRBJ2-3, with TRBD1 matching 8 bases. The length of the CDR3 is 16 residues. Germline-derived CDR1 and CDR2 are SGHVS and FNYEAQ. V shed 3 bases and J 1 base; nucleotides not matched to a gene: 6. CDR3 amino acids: CASSFPDRGGTDTQYF. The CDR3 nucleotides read TGTGCCAGCAGCTTTCCCGACAGGGGCGGCACAGATACGCAGTATTTT.

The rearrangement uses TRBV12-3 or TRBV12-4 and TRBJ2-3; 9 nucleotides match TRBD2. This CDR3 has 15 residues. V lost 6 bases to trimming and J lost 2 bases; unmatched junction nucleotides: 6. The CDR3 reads CASRRLAETTDTQYF. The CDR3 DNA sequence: TGTGCCAGCAGAAGACTAGCGGAGACCACAGATACGCAGTATTTT.

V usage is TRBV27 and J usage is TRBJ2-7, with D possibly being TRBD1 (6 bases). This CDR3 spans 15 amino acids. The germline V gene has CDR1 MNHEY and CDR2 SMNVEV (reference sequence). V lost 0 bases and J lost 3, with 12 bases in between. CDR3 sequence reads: CASSLSTGYRYEQYF. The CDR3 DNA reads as TGTGCCAGCAGTTTATCGACAGGTTACCGCTACGAGCAGTACTTC.

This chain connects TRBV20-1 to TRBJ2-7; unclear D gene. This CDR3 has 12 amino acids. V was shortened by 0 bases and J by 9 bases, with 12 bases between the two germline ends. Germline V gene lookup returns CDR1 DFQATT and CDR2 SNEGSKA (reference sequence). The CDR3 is CSAREEETVQYF. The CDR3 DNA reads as TGCAGTGCTAGAGAAGAGGAGACGGTGCAGTACTTC.

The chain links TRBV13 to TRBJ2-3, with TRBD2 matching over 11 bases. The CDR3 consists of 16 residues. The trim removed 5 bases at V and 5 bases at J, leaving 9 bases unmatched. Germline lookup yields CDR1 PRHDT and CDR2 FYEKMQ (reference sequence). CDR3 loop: CASSPLLAGDEDTQYF. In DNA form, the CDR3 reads TGTGCCAGCAGCCCATTACTAGCGGGAGATGAAGATACGCAGTATTTT.